This paragraph reports one T cell receptor beta chain. These data are taken from a study of control samples from healthy donors and cancer patients. The table came from immunoSEQ multiplex PCR; TCRdb's copy has only in-frame clones and leaves some out. There are some 94,000 clones in the sample; about 88% occur only once, and about 1.3% lies in the top ten. The CDR3 length is 14 residues. Germline loops: CDR1 PRHDT, CDR2 FYEKMQ (reference sequence). V was trimmed by 5 bases and J by 3 bases, leaving 13 bases between them. The sequence came from a woman aged 50 to 60 in good health. The chain employs TRBV13 and TRBJ1-1; a possible D gene is TRBD1 (6 bases). Sequenced: blood. In nucleotides, the CDR3 is TGTGCCAGCAGCCTGGGCGGGGGGCACACTGAAGCTTTCTTT. Residues: CASSLGGGHTEAFF.